This TCR beta chain is drawn from a study of cytomegalovirus exposure and HLA in healthy donors. PCR amplification relied on 60 Vbeta primers (plus 13 Jbeta primers). Some clones are missing from TCRdb's copy, which holds only in-frame ones; the method was immunoSEQ multiplex PCR. Here the sample spans about 200,000 clones, approximately 70% being singletons. Study results and caveats: Sequencing had likely introduced a cluster of highly shared sequence variants as an artifact.

The CDR3 has 13 amino acids. Germline-derived CDR1 and CDR2 are SGHDT and YYEEEE. Trimming removed 4 bases from V and 1 base from J, with 9 bases in between. Turning to this clone: The target antigen is unknown.

V gene TRBV5-6 combines with J gene TRBJ2-7; weak D call: TRBD1 (5 bases). This sequence originates from a middle-aged man in good health and CMV-seropositive. Specimen: PBMCs. CDR3 DNA sequence: TGTGCCAGCAGCGCGACAGTTTCCTACGAGCAGTACTTC. Encoded protein: CASSATVSYEQYF.